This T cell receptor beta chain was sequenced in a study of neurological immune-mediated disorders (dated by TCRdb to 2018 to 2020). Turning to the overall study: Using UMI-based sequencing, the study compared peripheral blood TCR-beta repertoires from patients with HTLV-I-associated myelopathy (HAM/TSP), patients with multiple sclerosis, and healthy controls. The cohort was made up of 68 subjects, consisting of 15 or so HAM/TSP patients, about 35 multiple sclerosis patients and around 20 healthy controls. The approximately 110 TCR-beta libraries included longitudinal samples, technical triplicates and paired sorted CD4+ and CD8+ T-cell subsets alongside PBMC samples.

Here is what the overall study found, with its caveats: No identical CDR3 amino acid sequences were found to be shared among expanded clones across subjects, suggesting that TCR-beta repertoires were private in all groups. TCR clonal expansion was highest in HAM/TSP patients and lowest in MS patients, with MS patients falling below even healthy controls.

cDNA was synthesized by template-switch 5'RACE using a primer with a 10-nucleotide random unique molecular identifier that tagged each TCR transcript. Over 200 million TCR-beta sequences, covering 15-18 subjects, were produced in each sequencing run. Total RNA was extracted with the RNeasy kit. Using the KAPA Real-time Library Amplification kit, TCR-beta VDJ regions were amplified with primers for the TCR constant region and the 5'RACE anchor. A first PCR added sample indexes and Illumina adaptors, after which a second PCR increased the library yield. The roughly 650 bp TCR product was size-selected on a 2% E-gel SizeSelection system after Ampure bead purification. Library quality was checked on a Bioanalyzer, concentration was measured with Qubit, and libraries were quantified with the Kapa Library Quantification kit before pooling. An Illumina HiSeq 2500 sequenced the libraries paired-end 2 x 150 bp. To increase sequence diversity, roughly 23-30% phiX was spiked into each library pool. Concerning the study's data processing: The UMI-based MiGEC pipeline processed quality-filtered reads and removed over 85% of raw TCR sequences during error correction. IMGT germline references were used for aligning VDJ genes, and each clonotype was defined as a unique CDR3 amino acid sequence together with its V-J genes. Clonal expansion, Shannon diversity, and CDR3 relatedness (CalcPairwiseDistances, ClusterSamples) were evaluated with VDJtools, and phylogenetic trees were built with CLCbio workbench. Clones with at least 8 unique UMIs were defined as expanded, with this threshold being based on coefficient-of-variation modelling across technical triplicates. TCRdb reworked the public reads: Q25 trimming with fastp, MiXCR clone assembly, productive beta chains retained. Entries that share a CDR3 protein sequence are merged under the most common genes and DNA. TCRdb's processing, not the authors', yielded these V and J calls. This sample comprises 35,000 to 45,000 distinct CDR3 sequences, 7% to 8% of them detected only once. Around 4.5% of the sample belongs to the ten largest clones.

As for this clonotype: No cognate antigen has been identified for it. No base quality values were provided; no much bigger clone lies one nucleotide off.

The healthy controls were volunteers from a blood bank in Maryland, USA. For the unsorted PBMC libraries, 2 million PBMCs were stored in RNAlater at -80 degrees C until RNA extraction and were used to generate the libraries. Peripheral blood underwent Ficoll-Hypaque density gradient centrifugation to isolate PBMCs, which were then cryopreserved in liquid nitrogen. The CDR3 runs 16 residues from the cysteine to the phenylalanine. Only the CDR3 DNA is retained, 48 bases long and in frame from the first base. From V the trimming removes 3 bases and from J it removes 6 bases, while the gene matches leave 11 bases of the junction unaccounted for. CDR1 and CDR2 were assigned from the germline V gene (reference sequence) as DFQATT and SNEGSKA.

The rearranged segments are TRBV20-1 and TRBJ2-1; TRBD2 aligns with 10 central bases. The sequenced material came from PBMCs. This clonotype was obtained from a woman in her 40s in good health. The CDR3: CSASGASGSLINEQFF. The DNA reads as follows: TGCAGTGCTAGCGGGGCTAGCGGGAGTTTGATCAATGAGCAGTTCTTC.